This entry lists 15 T cell receptor beta chains sequenced from one sample in a study of blood T cells in healthy people across ages. Through a sample-barcoded 5' primer and a J-beta primer mix, a second PCR was run for about 6 to 11 cycles. MiXCR, run by TCRdb on the 5' RACE reads, gives a single entry per CDR3 protein. The data show about 780,000 distinct CDR3 sequences, approximately 65% seen once. The specimen sequenced was blood. These receptors were obtained from a man aged 25 to 40 in good health.

In this sample, this clonotype turned up once. This rearrangement joins TRBV6-1 to TRBJ2-7, with TRBD2 as a possible D gene (6 bases). V lost 1 base, J lost 4 bases, and 14 bases lay in between. Germline CDR1 is MNHNS and CDR2 is SASEGT. This CDR3 is 15 amino acids long. CDR3 in DNA: TGTGCCAGCAGTGAAGTGGAGGGTCGCCCATACGAGCAGTACTTC. Translation: CASSEVEGRPYEQYF.

The chain employs TRBV6-2 or TRBV6-3 and TRBJ2-1; 11 positions match TRBD2. The better agreement between TRBJ2-7 and the DNA end casts doubt on the J call. Germline loops: CDR1 MNHEY, CDR2 SVGEGT. The CDR3 length is 18 residues. CDR3 protein: CASRGLGTSGDYLYEQYF. Written as DNA, the CDR3 is TGTGCCAGCCGAGGGCTCGGGACTAGCGGCGATTACCTCTACGAGCAGTACTTC.

V usage is TRBV2 and J usage is TRBJ2-5; weak D call: TRBD1 (6 bases). Per the germline V gene, CDR1 is SNHLY and CDR2 is FYNNEI. The CDR3 loop spans 10 amino acids. The V gene lost 10 bases and the J gene lost 7 bases, with 10 bases spanning the gap. The CDR3 reads CATTQGTQYF. The CDR3 coding sequence is TGTGCCACCACACAGGGGACCCAGTACTTC.

The rearrangement links TRBV28 to TRBJ2-4, with D hard to call. Deletions cut 3 bases from V and 1 base from J, with 10 bases between. The germline gives CDR1 MDHEN, CDR2 SYDVKM. The CDR3 consists of 15 residues. CDR3 nucleotide sequence: TGTGCCAGCAGTTTCCCCCAGGACGCCAAAAACATTCAGTACTTC. It translates to CASSFPQDAKNIQYF.

The rearrangement joins TRBV6-5 to TRBJ2-4; D may correspond to TRBD1 or TRBD2 (6 bases each). The J call could be wrong; TRBJ2-7 is a better fit for the DNA end. This CDR3 has 14 amino acids. Germline CDR1 reads MNHEY; CDR2 reads SVGAGI. The CDR3 coding sequence is TGTGCCAGCAGCCCGGGGGCAGCTGACTACGAGCAGTACTTC. Amino acid sequence: CASSPGAADYEQYF.

This clonotype was seen repeatedly, ten times or more. The chain links TRBV29-1 to TRBJ2-7; D remains unclear. V dropped 2 bases and J dropped 2 bases, with 10 bases sitting between them. In germline, CDR1 is SQVTM, CDR2 ANQGSEA. The CDR3 spans 13 residues. The CDR3 region has the DNA TGCAGCGTTGAATTCGGTAGGACCTACGAGCAGTACTTC. Amino acids: CSVEFGRTYEQYF.

This clonotype was seen only a few times. This sequence joins TRBV20-1 and TRBJ1-4; 7 bases line up with TRBD1. After removal of 0 bases from V and 5 bases from J, the junction contained 6 bases not matched to a gene. The germline CDR1 and CDR2 sequences are DFQATT and SNEGSKA (reference sequence). There are 15 residues in the CDR3. The DNA for the CDR3 is TGCAGTGCTAGAGATCGGGACAGCGAAAATGAAAAACTGTTTTTT. This sequence encodes CSARDRDSENEKLFF.

The chain couples TRBV4-1 to TRBJ2-7; D may be TRBD2 (5 bases). Looked up from germline, CDR1 is MGHRA and CDR2 is YSYEKL. The CDR3 length is 16 residues. V lost 0 bases and J lost 1, with 13 bases in between. CDR3 sequence: CASSQERATQSYEQYF. CDR3 DNA sequence: TGCGCCAGCAGCCAAGAGAGGGCCACCCAATCCTACGAGCAGTACTTC.

This chain uses TRBV7-9 with TRBJ2-1; TRBD1 agrees at 8 bases. The CDR3 covers 14 residues. Germline CDR1 SEHNR, CDR2 FQNEAQ (reference sequence). The ends lost 5 bases at V and 9 bases at J; junction bases unmatched: 9. CDR3 sequence: CASSAGGPSTEQFF. The CDR3 coding sequence is TGTGCCAGCAGCGCAGGGGGCCCGTCCACTGAGCAGTTCTTC.

Details on this clonotype: This may come from a read error, since a much larger clone is one base off. CDR3 protein: CASSFDRGSTEAFF. The DNA of the CDR3 is TGTGCCAGCAGTTTCGACAGGGGGAGCACTGAAGCTTTCTTT. The chain combines TRBV12-3 or TRBV12-4 with TRBJ1-1; TRBD1 agrees at 9 bases. V lost 3 bases, J lost 4 bases, and 3 bases stayed unmatched. The length of the CDR3 is 14 residues.

J is TRBJ2-7 and V is TRBV6-6; 10 bases are shared with TRBD1. The CDR3 covers 14 residues. The germline gives CDR1 MNHNY, CDR2 SVGAGI (reference sequence). The trim removed 7 bases at V and 2 bases at J, leaving 5 bases unmatched. The CDR3 reads CASTGTGETYEQYF. CDR3 in DNA: TGTGCCAGCACAGGGACAGGGGAAACCTACGAGCAGTACTTC.

The rearrangement links TRBV29-1 to TRBJ2-5; unclear D gene. Trimming took off 4 bases at V and 7 bases at J, with 7 bases between the two ends. Germline V gene lookup returns CDR1 SQVTM and CDR2 ANQGSEA. This CDR3 has 10 amino acids. Written as DNA, the CDR3 is TGCAGCGTTGGGGTCGGGACCCAGTACTTC. Protein sequence: CSVGVGTQYF.

The gene calls are TRBV11-3 and TRBJ2-3, with D perhaps matching TRBD2 (5 bases). CDR1 and CDR2 from the germline V gene are SGHNT and YENEEA. The CDR3 runs to 16 residues. V was pared by 6 bases and J by 0 bases, with 16 bases between. The CDR3 DNA sequence: TGTGCCAGCAGTCATAGTAGCGAGCCGAGCACAGATACGCAGTATTTT. This gives the protein CASSHSSEPSTDTQYF.

Remarks on this clonotype: Its ends do not fully match the called genes, so a read error is possible. This chain connects TRBV7-2 to TRBJ2-1, with D perhaps matching TRBD2 (6 bases). From germline, CDR1 is SGHTA and CDR2 FQGNSA. The CDR3 has 13 amino acids. The CDR3 DNA reads TGTGCCAGCAGCCCCCAGGCTAATCGGGGGTTTGACTTC. Protein sequence: CASSPQANRGFDF.

This clonotype was seen repeatedly, ten times or more. A much larger clone differs by one base, so this may be a read error. The chain combines TRBV12-3 or TRBV12-4 with TRBJ1-5; weak D call: TRBD1 (6 bases). V was shortened by 3 bases and J by 0 bases, with 15 bases between the two germline ends. This CDR3 is built from 17 residues. The CDR3 region is CASSLVGGGYSNQPQHF. In nucleotides, the CDR3 is TGTGCCAGCAGTTTGGTCGGAGGGGGTTATAGCAATCAGCCCCAGCATTTT.